One T cell receptor (beta chain) is described in this entry. No antigen is known for it. Reverse transcribed after extraction, RNA yielded cDNA as the sequencing template. Using immunoSEQ multiplex PCR, the repertoire was profiled, and TCRdb retains in-frame clones only, with some absent. Here the sample spans some 190,000 clones, 45% to 75% being singletons. The CDR3 covers 15 residues. V gave up 0 bases and J gave up 3 bases; unmatched junction bases: 3. The germline V gene encodes CDR1 LNHNV and CDR2 YYDKDF (reference sequence). Indicated treatment: oral pan-JAK inhibitor, 5-10 mg twice daily. This entry comes from a study of CD8+ T cells in alopecia areata. Study-wide points: Many expanded lesional clones stayed in scalp and blood while on tofacitinib.

This sequence was found in a human donor with alopecia areata. This rearrangement joins TRBV15 to TRBJ2-5; 8 bases are a match to TRBD1. The source material was CD4+ T cells sorted from blood, sampled at week 4, from a patient treated with tofacitinib. Written as DNA, the CDR3 is TGTGCCACCAGCAGAGACCCAGGGGGCGAAGAGACCCAGTACTTC. This encodes CATSRDPGGEETQYF.